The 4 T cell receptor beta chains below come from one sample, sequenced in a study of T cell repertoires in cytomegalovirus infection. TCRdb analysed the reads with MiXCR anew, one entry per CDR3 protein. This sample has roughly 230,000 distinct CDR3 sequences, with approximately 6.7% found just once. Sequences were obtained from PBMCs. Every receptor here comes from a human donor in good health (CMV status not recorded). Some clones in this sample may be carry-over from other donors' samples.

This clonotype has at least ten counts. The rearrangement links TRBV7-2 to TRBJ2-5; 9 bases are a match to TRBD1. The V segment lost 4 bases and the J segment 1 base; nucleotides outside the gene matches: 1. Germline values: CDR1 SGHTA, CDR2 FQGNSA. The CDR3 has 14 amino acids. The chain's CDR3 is CASSSGQGQETQYF. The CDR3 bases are TGTGCCAGCAGCTCGGGACAGGGCCAAGAGACCCAGTACTTC.

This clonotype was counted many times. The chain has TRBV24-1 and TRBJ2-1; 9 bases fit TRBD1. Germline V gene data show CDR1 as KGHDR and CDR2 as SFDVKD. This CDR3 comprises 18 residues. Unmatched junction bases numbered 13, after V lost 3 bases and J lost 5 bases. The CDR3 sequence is CATSDPFPQGAKNNEQFF. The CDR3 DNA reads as TGTGCCACCAGTGATCCTTTTCCACAGGGGGCGAAGAACAATGAGCAGTTCTTC.

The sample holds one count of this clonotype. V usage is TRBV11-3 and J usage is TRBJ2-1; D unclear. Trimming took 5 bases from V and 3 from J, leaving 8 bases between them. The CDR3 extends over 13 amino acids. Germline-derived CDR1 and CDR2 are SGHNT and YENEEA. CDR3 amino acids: CASSEGDYNEQFF. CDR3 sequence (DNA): TGTGCCAGCAGCGAAGGAGACTACAATGAGCAGTTCTTC.

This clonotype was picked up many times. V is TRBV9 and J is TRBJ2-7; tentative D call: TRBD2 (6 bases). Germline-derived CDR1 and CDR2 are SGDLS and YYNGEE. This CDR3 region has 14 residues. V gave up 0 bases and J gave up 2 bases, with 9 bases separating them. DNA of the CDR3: TGTGCCAGCAGCGTAGCCCCGGGGGCCTACGAGCAGTACTTC. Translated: CASSVAPGAYEQYF.